The 13 T cell receptor beta chains listed next were all sequenced from one sample in a study of T-cell reconstitution after alpha-beta-depleted transplantation in children. The authors prepared the TCRbeta library with unique molecular identifiers. TCRdb re-called the PCR reads through MiXCR, storing one row per CDR3 protein. The table lists some 550,000 distinct CDR3 sequences, about 21% of them singletons. Material: PBMCs, mostly from graft donor cells, obtained 360 days after TCRalphabeta/CD19-depleted stem cell transplant. The receptor set was obtained from a boy under three years old who had a stem cell transplant for acute myeloid leukemia, so the T cells may come from the graft donor.

This clonotype was detected ten times or more. The chain couples TRBV25-1 to TRBJ2-5; D uncertain. Germline V lookup: CDR1 MGHDK, CDR2 SYGVNS. Between the trimmed V and J ends, which lost 7 bases and 2 bases, there was a span of 8 bases. The CDR3 has 12 residues. Here the CDR3 DNA reads TGTGCCAGCACTGGGCCTCAAGAGACCCAGTACTTC. As protein: CASTGPQETQYF.

In its sample, this clonotype was seen many times. V and J are TRBV29-1 and TRBJ2-1; TRBD1 might be the D (5 bases). V was cut by 6 bases and J by 2 bases, with 20 bases left in between. The CDR3 is 16 amino acids. Germline V gives CDR1 SQVTM, CDR2 ANQGSEA. The CDR3 DNA is TGCAGCGTCCCACCACCGGGTTTAGGGGCCTACAATGAGCAGTTCTTC. Protein: CSVPPPGLGAYNEQFF.

The CDR3 coding sequence is TGTGCCAGCAGTTGGGGGCAGGGAAATCAGCCCCAGCATTTT. Protein sequence: CASSWGQGNQPQHF. This chain links TRBV12-3 or TRBV12-4 with TRBJ1-5, with D perhaps TRBD1 (6 bases). The V gene lost 4 bases and the J gene lost 4 bases, with 11 bases spanning the gap. The CDR3 is 14 residues long.

This clonotype occurred a few times. This sequence joins TRBV13 and TRBJ1-1; D uncertain. Germline-derived CDR1 and CDR2 are PRHDT and FYEKMQ (reference sequence). This CDR3 is built from 13 residues. V was clipped by 5 bases and J by 4 bases, with 11 bases between them. CDR3 sequence: CASSPPLSTEAFF. DNA of the CDR3: TGTGCCAGCAGCCCACCCCTGTCCACTGAAGCTTTCTTT. Variable domain in full (rest from reference TRBV13 and TRBJ1-1): AAGVIQSPRHLIKEKRETATLKCYPIPRHDTVYWYQQGPGQDPQFLISFYEKMQSDKGSIPDRFSAQQFSDYHSELNMSSLELGDSALYFCASSPPLSTEAFFGQGTRLTVV.

This clonotype was seen a few times. The chain uses TRBV12-3 or TRBV12-4 and TRBJ2-7, with 7 bases fitting TRBD1. V dropped 3 bases and J dropped 3; count of bases not matched to a gene: 8. There are 15 residues in the CDR3. In DNA, the CDR3 is TGTGCCAGCAGTTTGATCCGGGACAGCCGCTACGAGCAGTACGTC. Its translation: CASSLIRDSRYEQYV.

V usage is TRBV18 and J usage is TRBJ2-1; D gene unclear. CDR3 length equals 15 residues. Germline CDR1 and CDR2: KGHSH and LQKENI. V was pared by 0 bases and J by 5 bases, with 11 bases between. The CDR3 DNA reads as TGTGCCAGCTCACCACCGGGCAGAGTGGACAATGAGCAGTTCTTC. Translation: CASSPPGRVDNEQFF.

The genes are TRBV27 and TRBJ2-7, with D unclear. There are 13 residues in the CDR3. Trimming shortened V by 8 bases and J by 0 bases, and 11 bases separated the two germline ends. Germline V gene lookup returns CDR1 MNHEY and CDR2 SMNVEV (reference sequence). The CDR3 coding sequence is TGTGCCAGCGGAAGTAGTACCTCCTACGAGCAGTACTTC. This encodes CASGSSTSYEQYF.

The chain uses TRBV10-3 and TRBJ2-7, with 7 nucleotides matching TRBD1. The CDR3 consists of 12 residues. V lost 4 bases and J lost 6; bases outside the gene matches: 3. CDR1 is ENHRY and CDR2 is SYGVKD in the germline V gene. CDR3 coding DNA: TGTGCCATCAGTGCATACAGGGGCGAGCAGTACGTC. This translates into CAISAYRGEQYV.

The J gene is TRBJ2-5, the V gene TRBV20-1; 11 bases are a match to TRBD1. Germline CDR1 DFQATT, CDR2 SNEGSKA (reference sequence). The CDR3 extends over 15 amino acids. Trimming took 3 bases from V and 5 from J; bases not matched to a gene: 8. As DNA, the CDR3 is TGCAGTGCTAGCCCTCCGGGACAGGGGGGGGAGACCCAGTACTTC. Encoded protein: CSASPPGQGGETQYF.

This clonotype was recorded at least ten times. The chain has TRBV11-2 and TRBJ1-1; unclear D gene. The CDR3 runs 13 residues. Germline V lookup: CDR1 SGHAT, CDR2 FQNNGV. Trimming shortened V by 3 bases and J by 6 bases, and 11 bases separated the two germline ends. In DNA form, the CDR3 reads TGTGCCAGCAGCTTCGAGGCAGCCCCTGAAGCTTTCTTT. This codes for CASSFEAAPEAFF.

V gene TRBV20-1 combines with J gene TRBJ1-6; 10 bases line up with TRBD1. CDR3 length equals 15 residues. V was clipped by 3 bases and J by 8 bases; unmatched bases: 7. Germline loops: CDR1 DFQATT, CDR2 SNEGSKA (reference sequence). DNA of the CDR3: TGCAGTGCTAGGGGAATTGGACAGGGGGATTCACCCCTCCACTTT. Amino acids: CSARGIGQGDSPLHF.

This clonotype was counted ten times or more. V is TRBV7-2 and J is TRBJ2-3, with TRBD2 identical over 9 bases. CDR1 is SGHTA, CDR2 FQGNSA, per germline. The J segment lost 8 bases and the V segment lost 5 bases, leaving 5 bases of the junction unmatched. This CDR3 is built from 13 residues. In DNA, the CDR3 is TGTGCCAGCAGCCAATCGACTAGCGGTACGCAGTATTTT. Translating it yields CASSQSTSGTQYF.

The V and J genes are TRBV7-8 and TRBJ2-2, with D perhaps TRBD2 (6 bases). The CDR3 covers 17 residues. Trimming pared 1 base from V and 8 bases from J, leaving 20 bases between. CDR1 and CDR2 from the germline V gene are SGHVS and FQNEAQ. CDR3 sequence reads: CASSLVPRTNSVGELFF. The CDR3 DNA reads as TGTGCCAGCAGCTTAGTCCCCCGGACTAACTCCGTGGGGGAGCTGTTTTTT.